The TCR beta chain under discussion was sequenced for a study of T cells after yellow fever vaccination. Template switching with 5'RACE generated the TCR cDNA and added a universal primer site and UMIs. TCRdb re-analysed the 5' RACE reads in MiXCR, keeping a single row per CDR3 protein. This sample has hundreds of thousands of distinct CDR3 sequences; approximately 12% occur once, and the top ten carry around 3%. In its sample, this clonotype was seen many times. Its antigen is still unknown. The CDR3 totals 14 residues. Trimming cost V 7 bases and J 2 bases, with 14 bases left between them. From germline, CDR1 is SGHTA and CDR2 FQGNSA. General study points: Post-booster repertoires again held most primary-vaccination clones (about 96% CD4, 88% CD8). A secondary response was less intense yet reached its peak sooner, at day 5 versus 15. In FACS-sorted repertoires, abundant clonotypes from the bulk population could appear as contaminants.

Sequencing used CD4+ T cells sorted from PBMCs, obtained 15 days after the yellow fever booster vaccination. The rearrangement links TRBV7-2 to TRBJ1-1; D might be TRBD1 (5 bases). The receptor was isolated from a man aged 18 to 30 who received the YFV17D yellow fever vaccine. The CDR3 spells CASTAAGINTEAFF. In DNA form, the CDR3 reads TGTGCCAGCACTGCAGCAGGGATTAACACTGAAGCTTTCTTT.